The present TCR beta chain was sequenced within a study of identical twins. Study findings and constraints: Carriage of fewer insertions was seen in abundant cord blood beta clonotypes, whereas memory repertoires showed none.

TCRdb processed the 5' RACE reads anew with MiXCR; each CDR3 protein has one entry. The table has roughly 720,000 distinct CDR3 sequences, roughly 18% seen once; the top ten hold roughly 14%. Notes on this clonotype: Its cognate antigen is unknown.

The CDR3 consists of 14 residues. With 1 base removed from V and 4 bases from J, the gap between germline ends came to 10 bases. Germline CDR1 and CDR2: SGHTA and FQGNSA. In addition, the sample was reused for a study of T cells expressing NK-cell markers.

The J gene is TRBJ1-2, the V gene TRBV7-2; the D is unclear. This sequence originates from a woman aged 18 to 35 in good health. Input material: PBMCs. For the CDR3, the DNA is TGTGCCAGCAGCTTAGACGGGGTTGGCTATGGCTACACCTTC. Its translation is CASSLDGVGYGYTF.